The 9 T cell receptor beta chains below were found in one sample sequenced in a study of blood T cell repertoires in COVID-19. The data were produced by immunoSEQ multiplex PCR, yet TCRdb's version contains in-frame clones alone and is incomplete. The sample has approximately 180,000 clones, approximately 90% seen once. Sequencing was performed on peripheral blood. All receptors come from a man aged 40-49 years with active or convalescent COVID-19.

This chain links TRBV6-2 or TRBV6-3 with TRBJ1-1; D perhaps matches TRBD1 (5 bases). CDR1 is MNHEY, CDR2 SVGEGT, per germline. This CDR3 comprises 15 residues. V lost 5 bases, J lost 1 base, and 14 bases lay in between. The CDR3 loop reads CASSNDGGRNTEAFF. CDR3 DNA sequence: TGTGCCAGCAGTAACGACGGGGGAAGGAACACTGAAGCTTTCTTT.

The J gene is TRBJ2-5, the V gene TRBV29-1; D perhaps matches TRBD1 (6 bases). This CDR3 is built from 19 residues. V lost 6 bases to trimming and J lost 5 bases, with 34 bases between them. CDR1 is SQVTM, CDR2 ANQGSEA, per germline. Written as DNA, the CDR3 is TGCAGCGTGAGCCCTCACAAATCCGACGTATGGGGGCCGGAGGAGACCCAGTACTTC. Translating it yields CSVSPHKSDVWGPEETQYF.

The V and J genes are TRBV5-1 and TRBJ1-1, with D tentatively TRBD1 (6 bases). Germline V gene data show CDR1 as SGHRS and CDR2 as YFSETQ. This CDR3 is built from 16 residues. V gave up 4 bases and J gave up 3 bases, with 19 bases separating them. In DNA form, the CDR3 reads TGCGCCAGCAGCCTGAAGGAACAGGGCCGGGACACTGAAGCTTTCTTT. Its translation is CASSLKEQGRDTEAFF.

The rearrangement joins TRBV11-3 to TRBJ2-3; 9 bases fit TRBD1. The germline gives CDR1 SGHNT, CDR2 YENEEA. V trimming: 5 bases; J trimming: 4 bases; junction bases outside the gene matches: 13. This CDR3 is built from 17 residues. The CDR3 bases are TGTGCCAGCAGCCGAACCTTGTCGACAGGGGGGGCAGATACGCAGTATTTT. It translates to CASSRTLSTGGADTQYF.

V usage is TRBV28 and J usage is TRBJ1-1, with 7 positions matching TRBD1. The CDR3 extends over 16 amino acids. Losses at the gene ends were 4 bases for V and 5 bases for J; bases not matched to a gene: 13. Looked up from germline, CDR1 is MDHEN and CDR2 is SYDVKM. The CDR3 sequence is CASSYIPPTGETEAFF. Written as DNA, the CDR3 is TGTGCCAGCAGTTACATCCCTCCAACAGGGGAAACTGAAGCTTTCTTT.

The V gene is TRBV2, the J gene TRBJ2-5; TRBD1 matches at 8 bases. The CDR3 is 15 residues long. In germline, CDR1 is SNHLY, CDR2 FYNNEI. With V trimmed by 1 base and J by 1 base, 2 bases remained unmatched. This CDR3 is CASSEGTGIQETQYF. The CDR3 DNA reads as TGTGCCAGCAGTGAAGGGACAGGGATCCAAGAGACCCAGTACTTC.

In DNA form, the CDR3 reads TGTGCCACCAGCAGAGATGAGAGACAGGGGGCGCAAGAGCAGTACTTC. Encoded protein: CATSRDERQGAQEQYF. The genes are TRBV15 and TRBJ2-7; 10 nucleotides agree with TRBD1. The V gene end was trimmed by 0 bases and the J gene end by 7 bases; junction bases not matched to a gene: 9. This CDR3 is 16 amino acids long. Germline loops: CDR1 LNHNV, CDR2 YYDKDF (reference sequence).

The gene calls are TRBV2 and TRBJ2-2, with TRBD1 matching 8 bases. CDR1 is SNHLY and CDR2 is FYNNEI in the germline V gene. This CDR3 has 15 amino acids. V lost 6 bases, J lost 6 bases, and 9 bases stayed unmatched. CDR3 sequence: CASRFGTGGPGELFF. The CDR3 DNA reads as TGTGCCAGCAGGTTTGGGACAGGCGGGCCCGGGGAGCTGTTTTTT.

CDR3 in DNA: TGTGCCAGCACCTACAGGGCGGGAGTCGCCGAGACCCAGTACTTC. As protein: CASTYRAGVAETQYF. The chain is built from TRBV6-5 and TRBJ2-5, with TRBD2 as a possible D gene (7 bases). The CDR3 is made up of 15 amino acids. Germline V gene lookup returns CDR1 MNHEY and CDR2 SVGAGI. Trimming removed 7 bases at V and 5 bases at J, with 20 bases between.